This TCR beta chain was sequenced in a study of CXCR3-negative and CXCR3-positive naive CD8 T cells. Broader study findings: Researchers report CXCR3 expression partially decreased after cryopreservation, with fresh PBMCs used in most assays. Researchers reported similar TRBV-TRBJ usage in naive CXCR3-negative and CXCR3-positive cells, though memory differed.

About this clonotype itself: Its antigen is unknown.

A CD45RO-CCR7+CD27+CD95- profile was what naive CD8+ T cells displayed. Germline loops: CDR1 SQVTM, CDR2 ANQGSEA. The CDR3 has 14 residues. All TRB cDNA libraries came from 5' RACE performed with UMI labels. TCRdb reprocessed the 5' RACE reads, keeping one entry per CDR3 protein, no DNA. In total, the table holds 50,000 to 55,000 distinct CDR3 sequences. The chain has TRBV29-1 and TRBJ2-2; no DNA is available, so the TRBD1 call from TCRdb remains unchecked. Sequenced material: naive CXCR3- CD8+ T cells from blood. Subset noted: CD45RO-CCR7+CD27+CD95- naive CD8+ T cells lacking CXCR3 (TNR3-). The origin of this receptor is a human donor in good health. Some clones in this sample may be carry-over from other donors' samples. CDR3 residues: CSVFSGSDTGELFF.